One and the same sample provided the 6 T cell receptor beta chains below, sequenced in a study of T cell clonality in common variable immunodeficiency. Only in-frame clones appear in the TCRdb table, and some are missing; sequencing was by immunoSEQ multiplex PCR. The sample has around 52,000 clones, none seen only once. The sample comprised peripheral blood mononuclear cells. All receptors derive from a person aged 18 to 69 in good health.

This clone was recorded many times. The CDR3 end falls 3 residues outside the read, so it is completed with the germline J gene. The chain recombines TRBV30 with TRBJ1-1; D might be TRBD1 (5 bases). Trimming shortened V by 0 bases and J by 4 bases, and 15 bases separated the two germline ends. The CDR3 covers 15 residues. The germline V gene encodes CDR1 GTSNPN and CDR2 SVGIG (reference sequence). Partial CDR3 DNA: TGTGCCTGGAGTGTACCCGGAGGGGTCTTCACTGAA. Its protein is CAWSVPGGVFTE. The entire CDR3 sequence reads CAWSVPGGVFTEAFF.

This clone was detected ten times or more. The CDR3 spells CASSVAPGLAETQYF. The covered CDR3 bases are TGTGCCAGCAGCGTAGCTCCAGGGTTGGCGGAGACC. V gene TRBV9 combines with J gene TRBJ2-5; maybe TRBD1 (5 bases). The read stops 3 residues short of the end of the CDR3; the missing end is completed from the germline J gene. Trimming shortened V by 0 bases and J by 5 bases, and 14 bases separated the two germline ends. CDR1 SGDLS and CDR2 YYNGEE come from the germline V gene. The length of the CDR3 is 15 residues. The full variable domain, with the rest looked up from reference TRBV9 and TRBJ2-5, is DSGVTQTPKHLITATGQRVTLRCSPRSGDLSVYWYQQSLDQGLQFLIQYYNGEERAKGNILERFSAQQFPDLHSELNLSSLELGDSALYFCASSVAPGLAETQYFGPGTRLLVL.

By share of the sample, this clone is medium-sized. Incomplete CDR3 DNA: TGTGCCAGCAGTTACTGGCCAGGCTATGGC. This gives the protein CASSYWPGYG. The full CDR3 protein is CASSYWPGYGYTF. The V and J genes are TRBV6-2 or TRBV6-3 and TRBJ1-2; no firm D call. The read terminates 3 residues before the CDR3 end, so the remaining end is supplied by the germline J gene. Germline V gene data show CDR1 as MNHEY and CDR2 as SVGEGT. The length of the CDR3 is 13 residues. V was shortened by 1 base and J by 4 bases, with 7 bases between the two germline ends.

This clone has at least ten counts. The read terminates 3 residues ahead of where the CDR3 ends, so the germline J gene completes it. The chain recombines TRBV7-8 with TRBJ2-5; TRBD1 aligns across 9 bases. This CDR3 has 14 residues. Germline V lookup: CDR1 SGHVS, CDR2 FQNEAQ. With 4 bases clipped from V and 4 bases from J, the junction kept 4 bases outside the gene matches. CDR3 DNA (partial): TGTGCCAGCAGCTATTCGACAGGGGGAGAGACC. This sequence encodes CASSYSTGGET. The full-length CDR3 reads as CASSYSTGGETQYF.

There are a few counts of this clone. The CDR3 end lies 3 residues beyond the end of the read and is filled in from the germline J gene. V and J are TRBV19 and TRBJ1-5; D may be TRBD1 (5 bases). V lost 7 bases, J lost 1 base, and 14 bases lay in between. Germline CDR1 reads LNHDA; CDR2 reads SQIVND (reference sequence). The CDR3 runs to 15 residues. CDR3 DNA, as far as it was read: TGTGCCAGTAAAAACGGGCAGGGAAGCAATCAGCCC. Protein sequence: CASKNGQGSNQP. The whole CDR3 sequence is CASKNGQGSNQPQHF. Based on the CDR3 plus reference TRBV19 and TRBJ1-5, the full variable domain is DGGITQSPKYLFRKEGQNVTLSCEQNLNHDAMYWYRQDPGQGLRLIYYSQIVNDFQKGDIAEGYSVSREKKESFPLTVTSAQKNPTAFYLCASKNGQGSNQPQHFGDGTRLSIL.

Ten or more counts support this clone. The read finishes 3 residues shy of the CDR3 end, and the germline J gene is used to complete it. The rearrangement links TRBV7-9 to TRBJ1-4, with a tentative D call TRBD1 (6 bases). V lost 2 bases to trimming and J lost 2 bases, with 9 bases between them. This CDR3 contains 15 residues. In germline, CDR1 is SEHNR, CDR2 FQNEAQ (reference sequence). The CDR3 spells CASSLQQGTNEKLFF. The sequenced CDR3 bases are TGTGCCAGCAGCTTACAACAGGGCACTAATGAAAAA.